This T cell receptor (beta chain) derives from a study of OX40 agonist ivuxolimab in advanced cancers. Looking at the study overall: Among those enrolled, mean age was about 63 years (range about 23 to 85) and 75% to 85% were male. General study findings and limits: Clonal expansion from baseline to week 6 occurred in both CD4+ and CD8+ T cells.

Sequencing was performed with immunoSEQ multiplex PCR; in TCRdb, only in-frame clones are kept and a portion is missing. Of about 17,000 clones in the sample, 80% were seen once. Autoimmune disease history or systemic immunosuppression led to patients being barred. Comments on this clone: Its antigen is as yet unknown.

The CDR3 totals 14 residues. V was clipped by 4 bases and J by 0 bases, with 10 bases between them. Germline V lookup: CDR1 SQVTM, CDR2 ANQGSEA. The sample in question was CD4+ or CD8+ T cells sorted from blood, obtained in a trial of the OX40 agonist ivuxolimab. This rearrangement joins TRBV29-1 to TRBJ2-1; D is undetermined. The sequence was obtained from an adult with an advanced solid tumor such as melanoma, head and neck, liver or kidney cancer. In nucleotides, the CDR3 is TGCAGCGTTGTAGGAACCACCTCCTACAATGAGCAGTTCTTC. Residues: CSVVGTTSYNEQFF.